This T cell receptor beta chain was documented in a study of blood T cell repertoires in COVID-19. At the level of the study: Acute and convalescent COVID-19 specimens originated in the United States, Italy and Spain. T cells, B-cell-depleted T cells, or PBMCs supplied cDNA or gDNA.

In the study's own analysis: Scientists estimated how many nucleated cells there were by amplifying reference gene primers. Only in-frame clones appear in the TCRdb table, and some are missing; sequencing was by immunoSEQ multiplex PCR. V and J calls plus clone size are reproduced from that table; the DNA served to infer D and trimming. Of 150,000 to 200,000 clones in the sample, roughly 70% were seen once. Germline-derived CDR1 and CDR2 are SGHNT and YENEEA. This CDR3 is 12 amino acids long. Trimming took 4 bases from V and 12 from J, leaving 13 bases between them. This sequence originates from a woman aged 80 or older with acute or convalescent COVID-19. Sequenced material: peripheral blood. This chain uses TRBV11-3 with TRBJ2-1; D not resolved. The CDR3 nucleotides read TGTGCCAGCAGCTCCTCCGGTAATTCGCAGTTCTTC. It yields the protein CASSSSGNSQFF.